This passage covers 17 T cell receptor beta chains from one sample sequenced in a study of blood T cell repertoires in COVID-19. TCRdb keeps only in-frame clones here, not all; method: immunoSEQ multiplex PCR. Counted here are roughly 250,000 clones, more than 85% occurring once; the ten biggest clones make up approximately 2.5%. The sequencing sample was made of peripheral blood. The receptors shown here come from a person aged 18-29 years with COVID-19, enrolled during active disease.

The chain links TRBV4-1 to TRBJ2-1, with D possibly being TRBD1 (5 bases). Germline CDR1 is MGHRA and CDR2 is YSYEKL. V lost 5 bases, J lost 4 bases, and 9 bases lay in between. CDR3 length: 13 amino acids. Here the CDR3 reads CASSGQGYNEQFF. In nucleotides, the CDR3 is TGCGCCAGCAGCGGGCAGGGTTACAATGAGCAGTTCTTC.

The chain couples TRBV9 to TRBJ2-7, with 9 bases fitting TRBD2. The V gene end was trimmed by 0 bases and the J gene end by 2 bases; junction bases not matched to a gene: 3. CDR1 SGDLS and CDR2 YYNGEE come from the germline V gene. This CDR3 has 15 amino acids. This CDR3 reads CASSVGAGGAYEQYF. The CDR3 coding sequence is TGTGCCAGCAGCGTAGGCGCGGGAGGGGCCTACGAGCAGTACTTC.

J is TRBJ1-2 and V is TRBV5-4, with TRBD1 matching 7 bases. After removal of 0 bases from V and 2 bases from J, the junction contained 1 base not matched to a gene. CDR3 length: 14 residues. The germline CDR1 and CDR2 sequences are SGHNT and YYREEE (reference sequence). In DNA, the CDR3 is TGTGCCAGCAGCTTGGGACAGGGCAACTATGGCTACACCTTC. Translation: CASSLGQGNYGYTF.

This chain connects TRBV6-5 to TRBJ2-5; the D is unclear. Germline lookup yields CDR1 MNHEY and CDR2 SVGAGI. Deletions cut 0 bases from V and 5 bases from J, with 10 bases between. This CDR3 is built from 14 residues. The DNA for the CDR3 is TGTGCCAGCAGTTACTCGGAGCTTTTGGAGACCCAGTACTTC. The encoded protein is CASSYSELLETQYF.

The chain uses TRBV19 and TRBJ1-1; D unresolved. Between the trimmed V and J ends, which lost 8 bases and 3 bases, there was a span of 10 bases. The CDR3 totals 12 residues. Looked up from germline, CDR1 is LNHDA and CDR2 is SQIVND (reference sequence). DNA of the CDR3: TGTGCCAGTTCTAGATGGGACACTGAAGCTTTCTTT. The encoded protein is CASSRWDTEAFF.

The V and J genes are TRBV25-1 and TRBJ2-7, with TRBD1 as a possible D gene (6 bases). This CDR3 is built from 17 residues. Germline V gene data show CDR1 as MGHDK and CDR2 as SYGVNS. Trimming shortened V by 3 bases and J by 1 base, and 19 bases separated the two germline ends. The CDR3 coding sequence is TGTGCCAGCAGTGAGCTCGCTAGGCAGGGGCTGTCCTACGAGCAGTACTTC. Protein: CASSELARQGLSYEQYF.

This rearrangement joins TRBV9 to TRBJ2-3, with 11 bases lining up with TRBD2. V was clipped by 4 bases and J by 3 bases; unmatched bases: 10. The CDR3 has 17 amino acids. CDR1 and CDR2 from the germline V gene are SGDLS and YYNGEE. The CDR3 DNA is TGTGCCAGCAGCATGACTACTAGCGGGAGTATTACAGATACGCAGTATTTT. This encodes CASSMTTSGSITDTQYF.

This clone was seen more than once but under ten times. The chain carries TRBV18 and TRBJ2-2; 9 bases fit TRBD1. The CDR3 length is 18 residues. CDR1 and CDR2 from the germline V gene are KGHSH and LQKENI. J lost 1 base, V lost 2 bases, and 8 bases had no gene match. CDR3 sequence reads: CASSPFRMGQGNTGELFF. CDR3 nucleotide sequence: TGTGCCAGCTCACCATTCCGAATGGGACAGGGGAACACCGGGGAGCTGTTTTTT.

V and J are TRBV11-2 and TRBJ1-5, with D perhaps matching TRBD1 (6 bases). This CDR3 has 13 amino acids. Germline lookup yields CDR1 SGHAT and CDR2 FQNNGV. With 1 base removed from V and 5 bases from J, the gap between germline ends came to 6 bases. The CDR3 DNA reads as TGTGCCAGCAGCTTAGGGACAGATCAGCCCCAGCATTTT. It yields the protein CASSLGTDQPQHF.

This chain connects TRBV6-5 to TRBJ2-1; maybe TRBD1 (6 bases). The CDR3 covers 12 residues. The V and J ends lost 5 bases and 9 bases respectively, with 11 bases between them. CDR1 and CDR2 from the germline V gene are MNHEY and SVGAGI. The CDR3 loop is CASSPRGIEQFF. DNA for the CDR3: TGTGCCAGCAGTCCGAGGGGGATTGAGCAGTTCTTC.

The V gene is TRBV15, the J gene TRBJ1-2; 11 bases agree with TRBD1. CDR3 length: 18 amino acids. V lost 5 bases to trimming and J lost 6 bases; unmatched junction nucleotides: 17. From germline, CDR1 is LNHNV and CDR2 YYDKDF (reference sequence). CDR3 protein: CATSSRPPGTGGMNGYTF. CDR3 in DNA: TGTGCCACCAGCTCAAGACCGCCCGGGACAGGGGGAATGAATGGCTACACCTTC.

The chain has TRBV5-1 and TRBJ1-1, with D unclear. This CDR3 comprises 14 residues. V was clipped by 3 bases and J by 3 bases, with 12 bases between them. Germline V lookup: CDR1 SGHRS, CDR2 YFSETQ. CDR3 in amino acids: CASSSGEVDTEAFF. Here the CDR3 DNA reads TGCGCCAGCAGCTCTGGAGAGGTGGACACTGAAGCTTTCTTT.

The rearrangement links TRBV3-1 (or the pseudogene TRBV3-2) to TRBJ2-5; 8 bases line up with TRBD2. This CDR3 has 18 amino acids. With V trimmed by 1 base and J by 2 bases, 12 bases remained unmatched. Germline values: CDR1 LGHDT, CDR2 YNNKEL (reference sequence). CDR3 DNA sequence: TGTGCCAGCAGCCAAGCTTCAAGCGGGAGACCGAATCAAGAGACCCAGTACTTC. The encoded protein is CASSQASSGRPNQETQYF.

The V call is TRBV28, the J call TRBJ2-7, with 12 bases that match TRBD2. Trimming took 6 bases from V and 11 from J; bases not matched to a gene: 5. Germline assignment: CDR1 MDHEN and CDR2 SYDVKM. The CDR3 extends over 12 amino acids. In nucleotides, the CDR3 is TGTGCCAGCAGCCGACTAGCGGGAGATAAGTACTTC. Amino acid sequence: CASSRLAGDKYF. Looking up the rest from reference TRBV28 and TRBJ2-7 gives the full variable domain: DVKVTQSSRYLVKRTGEKVFLECVQDMDHENMFWYRQDPGLGLRLIYFSYDVKMKEKGDIPEGYSVSREKKERFSLILESASTNQTSMYLCASSRLAGDKYFGPGTRLTVT.

The chain joins TRBV5-4 to TRBJ1-6; 10 bases line up with TRBD1. The junction had 12 bases not matched to a gene; V was cut back by 6 bases and J by 9 bases. The CDR3 covers 16 residues. Germline V lookup: CDR1 SGHNT, CDR2 YYREEE (reference sequence). CDR3 loop: CASTVGQGDGRSPLHF. CDR3 nucleotide sequence: TGTGCCAGCACCGTCGGACAGGGGGATGGTCGTTCACCCCTCCACTTT.

This rearrangement joins TRBV6-6 to TRBJ2-5; 7 bases match TRBD1. The germline gives CDR1 MNHNY, CDR2 SVGAGI (reference sequence). V lost 7 bases to trimming and J lost 1 base; unmatched junction nucleotides: 6. CDR3 length equals 14 residues. The CDR3 here is CASTLGTVQETQYF. The CDR3 nucleotides are TGTGCCAGCACCCTGGGGACAGTCCAAGAGACCCAGTACTTC.

The chain couples TRBV18 to TRBJ2-1; 15 bases agree with TRBD2. Germline lookup yields CDR1 KGHSH and CDR2 LQKENI. The CDR3 is 21 amino acids. After removal of 6 bases from V and 0 bases from J, the junction contained 15 bases not matched to a gene. CDR3 residues: CASSNSVPGLAGGRSYNEQFF. CDR3 DNA sequence: TGTGCCAGCTCGAACTCCGTTCCGGGACTAGCGGGAGGACGCTCCTACAATGAGCAGTTCTTC. The entire variable domain, with the rest obtained from reference TRBV18 and TRBJ2-1, is as follows: NAGVMQNPRHLVRRRGQEARLRCSPMKGHSHVYWYRQLPEEGLKFMVYLQKENIIDESGMPKERFSAEFPKEGPSILRIQQVVRGDSAAYFCASSNSVPGLAGGRSYNEQFFGPGTRLTVL.